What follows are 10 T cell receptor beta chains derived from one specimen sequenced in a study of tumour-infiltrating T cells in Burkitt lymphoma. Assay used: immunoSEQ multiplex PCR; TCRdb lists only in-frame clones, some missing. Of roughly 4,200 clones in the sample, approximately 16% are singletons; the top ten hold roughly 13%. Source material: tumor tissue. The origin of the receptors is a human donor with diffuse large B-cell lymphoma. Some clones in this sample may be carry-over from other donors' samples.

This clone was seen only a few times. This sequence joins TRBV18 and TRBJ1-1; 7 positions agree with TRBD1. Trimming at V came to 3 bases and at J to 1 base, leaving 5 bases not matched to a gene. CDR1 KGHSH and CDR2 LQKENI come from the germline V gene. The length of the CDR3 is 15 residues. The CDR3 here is CASSPGTAKNTEAFF. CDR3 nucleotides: TGTGCCAGCTCACCTGGGACAGCTAAGAACACTGAAGCTTTCTTT.

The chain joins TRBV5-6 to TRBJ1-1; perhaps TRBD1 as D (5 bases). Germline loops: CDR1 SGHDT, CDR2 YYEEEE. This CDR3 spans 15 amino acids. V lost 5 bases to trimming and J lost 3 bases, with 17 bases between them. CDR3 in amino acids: CASSSFRQPYTEAFF. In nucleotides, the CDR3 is TGTGCCAGCAGTTCATTTCGACAGCCCTACACTGAAGCTTTCTTT. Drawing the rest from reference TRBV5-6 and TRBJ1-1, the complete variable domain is DAGVTQSPTHLIKTRGQQVTLRCSPKSGHDTVSWYQQALGQGPQFIFQYYEEEERQRGNFPDRFSGHQFPNYSSELNVNALLLGDSALYLCASSSFRQPYTEAFFGQGTRLTVV.

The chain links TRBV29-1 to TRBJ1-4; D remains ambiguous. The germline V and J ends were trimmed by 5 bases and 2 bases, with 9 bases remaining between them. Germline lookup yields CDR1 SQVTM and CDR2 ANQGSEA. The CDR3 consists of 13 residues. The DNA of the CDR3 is TGCAGCGTTTTTTCCCAGACTAATGAAAAACTGTTTTTT. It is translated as CSVFSQTNEKLFF. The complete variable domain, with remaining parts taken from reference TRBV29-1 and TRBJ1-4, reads SAVISQKPSRDICQRGTSLTIQCQVDSQVTMMFWYRQQPGQSLTLIATANQGSEATYESGFVIDKFPISRPNLTFSTLTVSNMSPEDSSIYLCSVFSQTNEKLFFGSGTQLSVL.

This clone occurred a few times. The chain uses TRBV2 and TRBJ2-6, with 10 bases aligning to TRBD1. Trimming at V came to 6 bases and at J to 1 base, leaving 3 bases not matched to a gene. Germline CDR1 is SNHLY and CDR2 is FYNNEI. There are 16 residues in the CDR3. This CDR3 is CASSWDRGSGANVLTF. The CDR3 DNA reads TGTGCCAGCAGCTGGGACAGGGGTTCTGGGGCCAACGTCCTGACTTTC.

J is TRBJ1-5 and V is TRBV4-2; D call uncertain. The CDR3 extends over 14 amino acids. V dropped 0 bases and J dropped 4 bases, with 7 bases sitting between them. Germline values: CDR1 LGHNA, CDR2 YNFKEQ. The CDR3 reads CASSQDVWNQPQHF. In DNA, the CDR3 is TGTGCCAGCAGCCAAGATGTGTGGAATCAGCCCCAGCATTTT.

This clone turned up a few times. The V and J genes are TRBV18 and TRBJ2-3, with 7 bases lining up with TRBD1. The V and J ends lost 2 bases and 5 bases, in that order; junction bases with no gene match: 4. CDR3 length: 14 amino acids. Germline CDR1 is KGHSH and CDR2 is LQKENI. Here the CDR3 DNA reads TGTGCCAGCTCACCATCGCAGGGGGAAGATACGCAGTATTTT. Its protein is CASSPSQGEDTQYF.

DNA of the CDR3: TGTGCCAGCAACTCTCCGACCCGGCGAGGAGCCGGGGAGCTGTTTTTT. It codes for CASNSPTRRGAGELFF. The chain combines TRBV28 with TRBJ2-2; D uncertain. V dropped 7 bases and J dropped 6 bases, with 21 bases sitting between them. The CDR3 has 16 residues. CDR1 and CDR2 from the germline V gene are MDHEN and SYDVKM.

The CDR3 coding sequence is TGTGCCTGGAGTGAGACAAATAGCAATCAGCCCCAGCATTTT. It encodes CAWSETNSNQPQHF. The chain joins TRBV30 to TRBJ1-5, with D unclear. Trimming pared 1 base from V and 0 bases from J, leaving 7 bases between. The CDR3 is made up of 14 amino acids. Germline V lookup: CDR1 GTSNPN, CDR2 SVGIG (reference sequence).

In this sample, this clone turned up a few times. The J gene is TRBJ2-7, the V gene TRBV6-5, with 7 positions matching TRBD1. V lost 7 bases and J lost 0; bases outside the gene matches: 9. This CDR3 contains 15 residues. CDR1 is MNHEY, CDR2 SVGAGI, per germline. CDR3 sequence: CASTGDSVGSYEQYF. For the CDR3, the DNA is TGTGCCAGCACCGGGGACAGCGTCGGCTCCTACGAGCAGTACTTC.

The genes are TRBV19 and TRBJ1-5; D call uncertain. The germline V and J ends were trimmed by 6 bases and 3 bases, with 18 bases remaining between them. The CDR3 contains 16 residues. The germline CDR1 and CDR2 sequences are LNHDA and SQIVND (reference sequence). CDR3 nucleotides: TGTGCCAGTAGGAAAAACTTGGAGTTTAACAATCAGCCCCAGCATTTT. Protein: CASRKNLEFNNQPQHF.